This TCR beta chain was found in a study of T cell responses to AZD1222 COVID-19 vaccine. As for the study in general: Pooled samples include second doses given at about 4 or 12 weeks. Study results and caveats: Two doses of AZD1222 preceded a rise in Spike-specific TCR breadth and depth. CD4 TCRs covered the whole spike, strongest at regions 160-218 and 743-854. Reportedly, close to half of spike-specific TCRs are directed against unmutated variant regions.

The CDR3 covers 14 residues. Germline loops: CDR1 SGHDN, CDR2 FVKESK. Trimming took 3 bases from V and 11 from J; bases not matched to a gene: 12. Sequenced by immunoSEQ multiplex PCR; TCRdb stores in-frame clones only, minus some. The sample lists more than 100,000 clones, roughly 90% occurring once. Turning to this clone: Antigen: not known.

Material: peripheral blood, obtained on day 0 of AZD1222 vaccination. The TCR was taken from an adult in good health. The chain recombines TRBV14 with TRBJ1-1, with 7 bases fitting TRBD1. For the CDR3, the DNA is TGTGCCAGCAGCCACGCAGGGGGAATTTTTAGCGCTTTCTTT. Its translation is CASSHAGGIFSAFF.